This T cell receptor (beta chain) was captured by sequencing in a study of control samples from healthy donors and cancer patients. The CDR3 is made up of 13 amino acids. V lost 9 bases, J lost 0 bases, and 11 bases lay in between. Germline lookup yields CDR1 KGHDR and CDR2 SFDVKD. Measured with immunoSEQ multiplex PCR; TCRdb has only the in-frame clones, and not every one. Of about 220,000 clones in the sample, about 93% are singletons; the top ten hold more than 1.3%. Sequenced material: blood. The sequence came from a man between 45 and 60 years old in good health. The genes are TRBV24-1 and TRBJ2-7, with a possible D match to TRBD1 (6 bases). The CDR3 DNA follows: TGTGCCACCGAGGGGGACGACTCCTACGAGCAGTACTTC. Encoded protein: CATEGDDSYEQYF.